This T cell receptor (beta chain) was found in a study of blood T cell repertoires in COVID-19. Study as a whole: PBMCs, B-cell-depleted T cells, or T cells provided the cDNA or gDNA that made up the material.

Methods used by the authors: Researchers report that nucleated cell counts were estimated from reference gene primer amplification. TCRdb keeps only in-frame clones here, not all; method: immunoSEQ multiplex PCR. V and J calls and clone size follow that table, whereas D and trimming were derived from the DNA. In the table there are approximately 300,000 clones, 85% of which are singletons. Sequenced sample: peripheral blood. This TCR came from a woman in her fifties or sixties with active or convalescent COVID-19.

DNA of the CDR3: TGTGCCAGCAGTGAGGCCATAGACTATGAGCAGTTCTTC. Amino acid sequence: CASSEAIDYEQFF. This sequence joins TRBV2 and TRBJ2-1, with D hard to call. The CDR3 consists of 13 residues. Germline CDR1 reads SNHLY; CDR2 reads FYNNEI. V shed 3 bases and J shed 8 bases, with 11 bases lying between them.